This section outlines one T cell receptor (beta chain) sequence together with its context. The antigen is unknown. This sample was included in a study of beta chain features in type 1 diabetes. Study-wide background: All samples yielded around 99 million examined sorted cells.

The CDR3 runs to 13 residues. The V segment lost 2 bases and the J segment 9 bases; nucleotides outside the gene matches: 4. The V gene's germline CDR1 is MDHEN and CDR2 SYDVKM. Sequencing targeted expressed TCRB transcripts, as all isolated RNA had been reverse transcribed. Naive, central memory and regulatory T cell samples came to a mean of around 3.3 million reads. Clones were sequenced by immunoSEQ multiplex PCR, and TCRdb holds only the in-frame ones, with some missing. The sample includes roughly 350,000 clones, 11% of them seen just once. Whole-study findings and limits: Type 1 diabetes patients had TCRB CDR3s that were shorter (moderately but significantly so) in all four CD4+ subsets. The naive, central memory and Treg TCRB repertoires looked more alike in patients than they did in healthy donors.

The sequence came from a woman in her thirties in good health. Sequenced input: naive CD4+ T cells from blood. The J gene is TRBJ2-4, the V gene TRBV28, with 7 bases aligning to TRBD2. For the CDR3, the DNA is TGTGCCAGCAGTTTAGCGGGAGCGGGCATTCAGTACTTC. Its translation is CASSLAGAGIQYF.